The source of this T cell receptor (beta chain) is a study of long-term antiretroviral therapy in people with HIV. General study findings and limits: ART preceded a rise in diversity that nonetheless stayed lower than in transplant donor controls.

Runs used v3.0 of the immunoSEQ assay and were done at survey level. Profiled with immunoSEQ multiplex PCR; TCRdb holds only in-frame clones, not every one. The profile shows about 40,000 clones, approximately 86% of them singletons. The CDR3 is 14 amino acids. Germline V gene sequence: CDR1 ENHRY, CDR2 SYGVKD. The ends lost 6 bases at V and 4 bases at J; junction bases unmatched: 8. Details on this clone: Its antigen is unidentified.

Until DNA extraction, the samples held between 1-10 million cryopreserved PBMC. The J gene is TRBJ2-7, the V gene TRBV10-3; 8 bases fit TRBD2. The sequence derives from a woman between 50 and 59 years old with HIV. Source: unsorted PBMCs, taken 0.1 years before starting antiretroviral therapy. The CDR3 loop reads CAISPGLVSYEQYF. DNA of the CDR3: TGTGCCATCAGCCCGGGACTAGTATCGTACGAGCAGTACTTC.